These T cell receptor beta chains were read from a single sample in a study of cytomegalovirus exposure and HLA in healthy donors. Profiling relied on immunoSEQ multiplex PCR, and the TCRdb table lists in-frame clones only, not all of them. Among fewer than 200,000 clones listed, roughly 87% were seen once. Source material: PBMCs. Source of these receptors: a woman in her 50s in good health and CMV-seronegative. CDR3s include the opening cysteine and the closing phenylalanine or tryptophan. The D gene is left open where the match is weak. Size tells how often a clone was seen (once, few, many) or the class of an expanded clone, and some rows leave it out.

j_call: TRBJ1-2; v_call: TRBV6-1; clone_size: .; d_call: .; cdr3_nt: TGTGCCAGCAGTGGCGGGGGGCGAATTTATGGCTACACCTTC; cdr3_aa: CASSGGGRIYGYTF
j_call: TRBJ2-5; v_call: TRBV7-9; clone_size: .; d_call: .; cdr3_nt: TGTGCCAGCAGCTTACTTACCGGGGAGACCCAGTACTTC; cdr3_aa: CASSLLTGETQYF
j_call: TRBJ1-2; v_call: TRBV19; clone_size: .; d_call: .; cdr3_nt: TGTGCCAGTAGTAGAGCCCTGGCCGAGGCCTATGGCTACACCTTC; cdr3_aa: CASSRALAEAYGYTF
j_call: TRBJ2-5; v_call: TRBV5-1; clone_size: .; d_call: TRBD1; cdr3_nt: TGCGCCAGCAGCGAGACAGGGGGCCAGGAGACCCAGTACTTC; cdr3_aa: CASSETGGQETQYF
j_call: TRBJ2-1; v_call: TRBV5-8; clone_size: .; d_call: .; cdr3_nt: TGTGCCAGCAGCTTGTTACGGAGTTACAATGAGCAGTTCTTC; cdr3_aa: CASSLLRSYNEQFF
j_call: TRBJ1-1; v_call: TRBV7-9; clone_size: .; d_call: TRBD1; cdr3_nt: TGTGCCAGCAGCTCCGAGCCAGGGGGCACTGAAGCTTTCTTT; cdr3_aa: CASSSEPGGTEAFF
j_call: TRBJ2-3; v_call: TRBV13; clone_size: .; d_call: TRBD2; cdr3_nt: TGTGCCAGCAGCACCGGTCGGGGGGGAGCGGATACGCAGTATTTT; cdr3_aa: CASSTGRGGADTQYF
j_call: TRBJ1-2; v_call: TRBV5-1; clone_size: .; d_call: .; cdr3_nt: TGCGCCAGCAGCTTGGGGCAGGGGAAGGGCGATGGCTACACCTTC; cdr3_aa: CASSLGQGKGDGYTF
j_call: TRBJ2-7; v_call: TRBV7-9; clone_size: .; d_call: .; cdr3_nt: TGTGCCAGCACCGATGGAGGTCCTCGCGAGCAGTACTTC; cdr3_aa: CASTDGGPREQYF
j_call: TRBJ2-3; v_call: TRBV2; clone_size: .; d_call: .; cdr3_nt: TGTGCCAGCATTTCGTTAACAGGGATTCCAGATACGCAGTATTTT; cdr3_aa: CASISLTGIPDTQYF
j_call: TRBJ1-3; v_call: TRBV19; clone_size: .; d_call: .; cdr3_nt: TGTGCCAGTATCGCGACAGGCTTGGGCTCTGGAAACACCATATATTTT; cdr3_aa: CASIATGLGSGNTIYF
j_call: TRBJ2-1; v_call: TRBV2; clone_size: .; d_call: .; cdr3_nt: TGTGCCAGCAGTCCGAGTCCAGGGTGGCAGTTCTTC; cdr3_aa: CASSPSPGWQFF
j_call: TRBJ2-1; v_call: TRBV4-1; clone_size: .; d_call: .; cdr3_nt: TGCGCCAGCAGCCAAATGACTAGTTTGACTGAGCAGTTCTTC; cdr3_aa: CASSQMTSLTEQFF
j_call: TRBJ2-2; v_call: TRBV12-5; clone_size: few; d_call: .; cdr3_nt: TGTGCTAGTGGTCTATCAGGGAACACCGGGGAGCTGTTTTTT; cdr3_aa: CASGLSGNTGELFF
j_call: TRBJ2-1; v_call: TRBV27; clone_size: .; d_call: TRBD2; cdr3_nt: TGTGCCAGCAGTTCCCTAGCGGGGCTCCTCAACAATGAGCAGTTCTTC; cdr3_aa: CASSSLAGLLNNEQFF
j_call: TRBJ2-7; v_call: TRBV7-9; clone_size: .; d_call: .; cdr3_nt: TGTGCCAGCAGCTTATCCAGGGCGGACGAGCAGTACTTC; cdr3_aa: CASSLSRADEQYF
j_call: TRBJ1-2; v_call: TRBV15; clone_size: .; d_call: .; cdr3_nt: TGTGCCACCAGCAGGACCACAGGGATCTATGGCTACACCTTC; cdr3_aa: CATSRTTGIYGYTF
j_call: TRBJ2-6; v_call: TRBV27; clone_size: .; d_call: .; cdr3_nt: TGTGCCAGCTATCACAGGTTACGGGCCAACGTCCTGACTTTC; cdr3_aa: CASYHRLRANVLTF
j_call: TRBJ2-3; v_call: TRBV7-3; clone_size: .; d_call: TRBD1; cdr3_nt: TGTGCCAGCAGCTTACAGGAGGGGACAGGGGTCACAGATACGCAGTATTTT; cdr3_aa: CASSLQEGTGVTDTQYF
j_call: TRBJ1-3; v_call: TRBV29-1; clone_size: .; d_call: TRBD1; cdr3_nt: TGCAGCGTTGGTCACAGGGGGTCAGGAAACACCATATATTTT; cdr3_aa: CSVGHRGSGNTIYF
j_call: TRBJ2-1; v_call: TRBV11-2; clone_size: .; d_call: TRBD2; cdr3_nt: TGTGCCAGCAGCACCTCTAGCGGGTTTACCTATGAGCAGTTCTTC; cdr3_aa: CASSTSSGFTYEQFF
j_call: TRBJ2-7; v_call: TRBV30; clone_size: .; d_call: .; cdr3_nt: TGTGCCTGGAGTGCGGCAGGCCCATCCTACGAGCAGTACTTC; cdr3_aa: CAWSAAGPSYEQYF
j_call: TRBJ2-7; v_call: TRBV6-5; clone_size: .; d_call: .; cdr3_nt: TGTGCCAGCAGTTACTCTTTCCCAGGGACCTACGAGCAGTACTTC; cdr3_aa: CASSYSFPGTYEQYF
j_call: TRBJ2-3; v_call: TRBV6-6; clone_size: .; d_call: TRBD2; cdr3_nt: TGTGCCAGCAGAACGACTAGCGGGAGCACAGATACGCAGTATTTT; cdr3_aa: CASRTTSGSTDTQYF
j_call: TRBJ2-3; v_call: TRBV27; clone_size: .; d_call: TRBD2; cdr3_nt: TGTGCCAGCAGTTCCTATCGGGGGGGAGGGCAGTATTTT; cdr3_aa: CASSSYRGGGQYF
j_call: TRBJ2-1; v_call: TRBV28; clone_size: .; d_call: .; cdr3_nt: TGTGCCAGCAGCCCGGGGTGGGGGGTGTCCTACAATGAGCAGTTCTTC; cdr3_aa: CASSPGWGVSYNEQFF
j_call: TRBJ2-5; v_call: TRBV5-6; clone_size: .; d_call: .; cdr3_nt: TGTGCCAGCAGCTTGGGGCAGGGGGGACAAGAGACCCAGTACTTC; cdr3_aa: CASSLGQGGQETQYF
j_call: TRBJ1-2; v_call: TRBV7-2; clone_size: .; d_call: .; cdr3_nt: TGTGCCAGCAGCTTAGATAGAGGAGGCTACACCTTC; cdr3_aa: CASSLDRGGYTF
j_call: TRBJ1-5; v_call: TRBV2; clone_size: .; d_call: .; cdr3_nt: TGTGCCAGCACAGGGGACCATCAGCCCCAGCATTTT; cdr3_aa: CASTGDHQPQHF
j_call: TRBJ2-6; v_call: TRBV5-1; clone_size: .; d_call: .; cdr3_nt: TGCGCCAGCAGCTTGGAGGTCGCCGGGACTGGGGCCAACGTCCTGACTTTC; cdr3_aa: CASSLEVAGTGANVLTF
j_call: TRBJ1-5; v_call: TRBV2; clone_size: .; d_call: .; cdr3_nt: TGTGCCAGCAGTGAAGCGCTAGGTTGGACAGTGGGCAATCAGCCCCAGCATTTT; cdr3_aa: CASSEALGWTVGNQPQHF
j_call: TRBJ2-3; v_call: TRBV7-9; clone_size: .; d_call: TRBD2; cdr3_nt: TGTGCCAGCAGCTTAGGACTAGCGGAGATCACAGATACGCAGTATTTT; cdr3_aa: CASSLGLAEITDTQYF
j_call: TRBJ2-1; v_call: TRBV27; clone_size: .; d_call: .; cdr3_nt: TGTGCCAGCAGTTTAGCGGTTTCCTACAATGAGCAGTTCTTC; cdr3_aa: CASSLAVSYNEQFF
j_call: TRBJ2-7; v_call: TRBV28; clone_size: .; d_call: .; cdr3_nt: TGTGCCAGCAGTTGGCAGGGATTCGGCGAGCAGTACTTC; cdr3_aa: CASSWQGFGEQYF
j_call: TRBJ2-3; v_call: TRBV5-1; clone_size: .; d_call: TRBD2; cdr3_nt: TGCGCCAGCAGCTTGGTTAGCGGGGGCACAGATACGCAGTATTTT; cdr3_aa: CASSLVSGGTDTQYF